Listed below are T cell receptor beta chains from one sample, sequenced in a study of shared clonotypes between healthy human individuals. Clones were sequenced by immunoSEQ multiplex PCR, and TCRdb holds only the in-frame ones, with some missing. The sample shows approximately 1.5 million clones, 98% of them seen only once. The sample consisted of naive CD4+ T cells sorted from blood. These receptor sequences come from a young man in good health. The CDR3 runs from the conserved cysteine through the conserved F or W. Each record gives: V gene, J gene, D gene, clone size, CDR3 DNA, CDR3 protein. A D gene is named only where the DNA matches it firmly. Part of the rows lack a size; the others show once, few, many or a class for expanded clones.

v_gene: TRBV7-9; j_gene: TRBJ2-7; d_gene: NA; abundance: NA; CDR3nt: TGCGCCAGCAGCCAAGATTGGGGGGTGGCCACGTTGTACGAGCAGTACTTC; CDR3aa: CASSQDWGVATLYEQYF
v_gene: TRBV10-2; j_gene: TRBJ1-4; d_gene: NA; abundance: NA; CDR3nt: TGCGCCAGCAGTGATCCCCCGGTCGAAAAACTGTTTTTT; CDR3aa: CASSDPPVEKLFF
v_gene: TRBV6-6; j_gene: TRBJ2-7; d_gene: TRBD1; abundance: NA; CDR3nt: TGTGCCAGCAGTTACGACAGGGCCGAGCAGTACTTC; CDR3aa: CASSYDRAEQYF
v_gene: TRBV7-9; j_gene: TRBJ1-1; d_gene: NA; abundance: NA; CDR3nt: TGTGCCAGCAGCTTATCGTTAGAGAACACTGAAGCTTTCTTT; CDR3aa: CASSLSLENTEAFF
v_gene: TRBV7-9; j_gene: TRBJ2-7; d_gene: TRBD1; abundance: NA; CDR3nt: TGTGCCAGCAGCAAGGGGACCGGGACAGTCTCCTACGAGCAGTACTTC; CDR3aa: CASSKGTGTVSYEQYF
v_gene: TRBV6-1; j_gene: TRBJ2-7; d_gene: NA; abundance: NA; CDR3nt: TGTGCCAGCAGTGAAACATGGACGGGAGAGTACGAGCAGTACTTC; CDR3aa: CASSETWTGEYEQYF
v_gene: TRBV7-8; j_gene: TRBJ1-2; d_gene: NA; abundance: NA; CDR3nt: TGTGCCAGCAGCTCAGGACCCAACTATGGCTACACCTTC; CDR3aa: CASSSGPNYGYTF
v_gene: TRBV7-2; j_gene: TRBJ2-5; d_gene: NA; abundance: NA; CDR3nt: TGTGCCAGCAGTGTAACGCGGACAGCCCAAGAGACCCAGTACTTC; CDR3aa: CASSVTRTAQETQYF
v_gene: TRBV28; j_gene: TRBJ2-1; d_gene: NA; abundance: NA; CDR3nt: TGTGCCAGCAACGGGGGAGCCAACAATGAGCAGTTCTTC; CDR3aa: CASNGGANNEQFF
v_gene: TRBV19; j_gene: TRBJ1-1; d_gene: NA; abundance: NA; CDR3nt: TGTGCCAGTATTTCAGGGGTTACCTCCTCTATTACCCCGAACACTGAAGCTTTCTTT; CDR3aa: CASISGVTSSITPNTEAFF
v_gene: TRBV11-3; j_gene: TRBJ2-7; d_gene: NA; abundance: NA; CDR3nt: TGTGCCAGCAGTCTAGACCCCAACTACGAGCAGTACTTC; CDR3aa: CASSLDPNYEQYF
v_gene: TRBV19; j_gene: TRBJ2-6; d_gene: NA; abundance: NA; CDR3nt: TGTGCCAGTAGTAAGGGCGACTCTGGGGCCAACGTCCTGACTTTC; CDR3aa: CASSKGDSGANVLTF
v_gene: TRBV7-2; j_gene: TRBJ2-7; d_gene: NA; abundance: NA; CDR3nt: TGTGCCAGCAGCCGCGAGAGGAGGGGCTACGAGCAGTACTTC; CDR3aa: CASSRERRGYEQYF
v_gene: TRBV18; j_gene: TRBJ1-1; d_gene: NA; abundance: NA; CDR3nt: TGTGCCAGCTCGACCCCACTCCGGACCGGTGAAGCTTTCTTT; CDR3aa: CASSTPLRTGEAFF
v_gene: TRBV5-1; j_gene: TRBJ2-7; d_gene: NA; abundance: NA; CDR3nt: TGCGCCAGCAGCTTGGCAGGACGAGACTACGAGCAGTACTTC; CDR3aa: CASSLAGRDYEQYF
v_gene: TRBV2; j_gene: TRBJ2-2; d_gene: TRBD1; abundance: NA; CDR3nt: TGTGCCAGCAGTCATGAAACAGGGGGTTCCGGGGAGCTGTTTTTT; CDR3aa: CASSHETGGSGELFF
v_gene: TRBV25-1; j_gene: TRBJ2-5; d_gene: NA; abundance: NA; CDR3nt: TGTGCCAGCAGTGCACACCAAGAGACCCAGTACTTC; CDR3aa: CASSAHQETQYF
v_gene: TRBV18; j_gene: TRBJ2-3; d_gene: TRBD2; abundance: NA; CDR3nt: TGTGCCAGCTCACAAGCCCCGGGACTAGCGGGTTCCCATCGGGGGCAGTATTTT; CDR3aa: CASSQAPGLAGSHRGQYF
v_gene: TRBV30; j_gene: TRBJ2-5; d_gene: TRBD2; abundance: NA; CDR3nt: TGTGCCTGGAGTCCCGGTACTAGCGGCCAAGAGACCCAGTACTTC; CDR3aa: CAWSPGTSGQETQYF
v_gene: TRBV7-6; j_gene: TRBJ1-3; d_gene: NA; abundance: NA; CDR3nt: TGTGCCAGCAGCTTAATGGTTCGTCATCCTGGAAACACCATATATTTT; CDR3aa: CASSLMVRHPGNTIYF
v_gene: TRBV5-1; j_gene: TRBJ2-2; d_gene: TRBD1; abundance: NA; CDR3nt: TGCGCCAGCAGCCCACGGACAGGGGGGAACACCGGGGAGCTGTTTTTT; CDR3aa: CASSPRTGGNTGELFF
v_gene: TRBV28; j_gene: TRBJ1-2; d_gene: NA; abundance: NA; CDR3nt: TGTGCCAGCAGTACGGTTGACTATGGCTACACCTTC; CDR3aa: CASSTVDYGYTF
v_gene: TRBV11-2; j_gene: TRBJ2-7; d_gene: TRBD1; abundance: NA; CDR3nt: TGTGCCAGCAGGCGGGGACAGGGTAACTACGAGCAGTACTTC; CDR3aa: CASRRGQGNYEQYF
v_gene: TRBV28; j_gene: TRBJ2-7; d_gene: NA; abundance: NA; CDR3nt: TGTGCCAGCAGTGCTCATGGAATTAGCGGCCCCTACGAGCAGTACTTC; CDR3aa: CASSAHGISGPYEQYF
v_gene: TRBV10-3; j_gene: TRBJ1-1; d_gene: NA; abundance: NA; CDR3nt: TGTGCCATCAGGTGGACAGCCGACACTGAAGCTTTCTTT; CDR3aa: CAIRWTADTEAFF
v_gene: TRBV5-1; j_gene: TRBJ2-5; d_gene: TRBD1; abundance: NA; CDR3nt: TGCGCCAGCAGCTTAAACCCACAGGGGGCCGAAGAGACCCAGTACTTC; CDR3aa: CASSLNPQGAEETQYF
v_gene: TRBV7-2; j_gene: TRBJ2-1; d_gene: NA; abundance: NA; CDR3nt: TGTGCCAGCAGCTTATTCGGCTCTGCGTCCACGGATGAGCAGTTCTTC; CDR3aa: CASSLFGSASTDEQFF
v_gene: TRBV4-2; j_gene: TRBJ1-4; d_gene: NA; abundance: NA; CDR3nt: TGTGCCAGCAGCCAAGACGGGGGGGCATGGGAAAAACTGTTTTTT; CDR3aa: CASSQDGGAWEKLFF
v_gene: TRBV20-1; j_gene: TRBJ1-2; d_gene: NA; abundance: NA; CDR3nt: TGCAGTGCCCCGACAGGTTGGGGCTACACCTTC; CDR3aa: CSAPTGWGYTF
v_gene: TRBV30; j_gene: TRBJ2-5; d_gene: NA; abundance: NA; CDR3nt: TGTGCCTGGAGTGTATATGGTTTACGGGAGACCCAGTACTTC; CDR3aa: CAWSVYGLRETQYF
v_gene: TRBV21-1; j_gene: TRBJ1-1; d_gene: NA; abundance: NA; CDR3nt: TGTGCCAGCACCGATCTCAGGGAGAACACTGAAGCTTTCTTT; CDR3aa: CASTDLRENTEAFF
v_gene: TRBV18; j_gene: TRBJ1-2; d_gene: NA; abundance: NA; CDR3nt: TGTGCCAGCTCACCATGGGACAATGAGTATGGCTACACCTTC; CDR3aa: CASSPWDNEYGYTF
v_gene: TRBV28; j_gene: TRBJ2-3; d_gene: TRBD2; abundance: NA; CDR3nt: TGTGCCAGCATGGGGCTAGCGGGGCGGTTTACGCAGTATTTT; CDR3aa: CASMGLAGRFTQYF
v_gene: TRBV11-3; j_gene: TRBJ2-3; d_gene: NA; abundance: NA; CDR3nt: TGTGCCAGCAGCCCCGGACAGTTCCCCACAGATACGCAGTATTTT; CDR3aa: CASSPGQFPTDTQYF
v_gene: TRBV7-2; j_gene: TRBJ2-1; d_gene: NA; abundance: NA; CDR3nt: TGTGCCAGCAGCTTAGAGCCAGCGACCTACAATGAGCAGTTCTTC; CDR3aa: CASSLEPATYNEQFF
v_gene: TRBV9; j_gene: TRBJ2-5; d_gene: TRBD2; abundance: NA; CDR3nt: TGTGCCAGCAGCGCCCGAACGGGGGGGCAAGAGACCCAGTACTTC; CDR3aa: CASSARTGGQETQYF
v_gene: TRBV10-3; j_gene: TRBJ1-5; d_gene: NA; abundance: NA; CDR3nt: TGTGCCATCAGTGGGGACCTCGATCAGCCCCAGCATTTT; CDR3aa: CAISGDLDQPQHF
v_gene: TRBV29-1; j_gene: TRBJ2-5; d_gene: NA; abundance: NA; CDR3nt: TGCAGCGTTGGGTTGGGCCGCCAAGAGACCCAGTACTTC; CDR3aa: CSVGLGRQETQYF
v_gene: TRBV7-9; j_gene: TRBJ2-7; d_gene: NA; abundance: NA; CDR3nt: TGTGCCAGCAGCCCTGACCGGTTAGTGGACTTC; CDR3aa: CASSPDRLVDF
v_gene: TRBV11-2; j_gene: TRBJ2-7; d_gene: NA; abundance: NA; CDR3nt: TGTGCCAGCAGGGCCACCACACAGGGACCTTTAAACGAGCAGTACTTC; CDR3aa: CASRATTQGPLNEQYF
v_gene: TRBV28; j_gene: TRBJ1-3; d_gene: NA; abundance: NA; CDR3nt: TGTGCCAGCACTTCTTGGGTGGGTGGAAACACCATATATTTT; CDR3aa: CASTSWVGGNTIYF
v_gene: TRBV2; j_gene: TRBJ2-4; d_gene: NA; abundance: NA; CDR3nt: TGTGCCAGCATTTCGGGAAAAAACATTCAGTACTTC; CDR3aa: CASISGKNIQYF
v_gene: TRBV18; j_gene: TRBJ2-5; d_gene: NA; abundance: NA; CDR3nt: TGTGCCAGCTCACCAATGGGGTACGAGACCCAGTACTTC; CDR3aa: CASSPMGYETQYF
v_gene: TRBV23-1; j_gene: TRBJ2-1; d_gene: NA; abundance: NA; CDR3nt: TGCGCCAGCAGTCACCACAGGCAGTGTGAGCAGTTCTTC; CDR3aa: CASSHHRQCEQFF
v_gene: TRBV19; j_gene: TRBJ1-2; d_gene: NA; abundance: once; CDR3nt: TGTGCCAGTAGTACCAACCAGCCCCTCTATGGCTACACCTTC; CDR3aa: CASSTNQPLYGYTF
v_gene: TRBV7-8; j_gene: TRBJ2-3; d_gene: NA; abundance: NA; CDR3nt: TGTGCCAGCAGCCCGGGGGCGCGGTCGAGGGATACGCAGTATTTT; CDR3aa: CASSPGARSRDTQYF
v_gene: TRBV2; j_gene: TRBJ2-7; d_gene: NA; abundance: NA; CDR3nt: TGTGCCAGCAGGATACAGGGTTACGAGCAGTACTTC; CDR3aa: CASRIQGYEQYF
v_gene: TRBV30; j_gene: TRBJ2-3; d_gene: NA; abundance: NA; CDR3nt: TGTGCCTGGATCCGGGGACCCCTCAGCACAGATACGCAGTATTTT; CDR3aa: CAWIRGPLSTDTQYF
v_gene: TRBV5-1; j_gene: TRBJ2-5; d_gene: NA; abundance: NA; CDR3nt: TGCGCCAGCAGCTTGAATAGGAGAACTGCAGGGGCCCAAGAGACCCAGTACTTC; CDR3aa: CASSLNRRTAGAQETQYF
v_gene: TRBV27; j_gene: TRBJ2-7; d_gene: NA; abundance: NA; CDR3nt: TGTGCCAGCAAGTTAGGGGCGAGCTCCTACGAGCAGTACTTC; CDR3aa: CASKLGASSYEQYF
v_gene: TRBV5-4; j_gene: TRBJ2-7; d_gene: TRBD2; abundance: NA; CDR3nt: TGTGCCAGCAGCCTAAGGACTAGCGGGAGCTACGAGCAGTACTTC; CDR3aa: CASSLRTSGSYEQYF
v_gene: TRBV2; j_gene: TRBJ2-5; d_gene: NA; abundance: once; CDR3nt: TGTGCCAGCAGTGAACACGAGGGTGGCGGGGAGACCCAGTACTTC; CDR3aa: CASSEHEGGGETQYF
v_gene: TRBV5-1; j_gene: TRBJ2-1; d_gene: NA; abundance: NA; CDR3nt: TGCGCCAGCAGCTTCCGGAGCTCCTACAATGAGCAGTTCTTC; CDR3aa: CASSFRSSYNEQFF